The entry below describes one T cell receptor beta chain. V lost 3 bases, J lost 7 bases, and 12 bases lay in between. The CDR3 is made up of 13 amino acids. This entry comes from a study of T cells in tumors after PD-1 blockade. Background on the study: During anti-PD-1 treatment, some patients continued daily vismodegib 150 mg.

Assay: immunoSEQ multiplex PCR; the TCRdb copy retains only in-frame clones and omits some. Among roughly 50,000 clones listed, 79% were seen once. The sequencing used PBMCs, collected before anti-PD-1 treatment. The TCR comes from a human donor with basal cell carcinoma. The rearrangement uses TRBV12-3 or TRBV12-4 and TRBJ1-2, with D perhaps matching TRBD1 (6 bases). The CDR3 spells CASSLVQGSGYTF. CDR3 in DNA: TGTGCCAGCAGTTTGGTACAGGGTTCTGGCTACACCTTC.